One T cell receptor beta chain is described in this entry. The record originates from a study of blood T cell repertoires in COVID-19. On the study more broadly: COVID-19 samples collected from the United States, Italy and Spain covered acute and convalescent phases. PBMCs, B-cell-depleted T cells, or T cells were the source of the cDNA or gDNA that made up the material.

The CDR3 spans 16 residues. V was trimmed by 1 base and J by 0 bases, leaving 12 bases between them. Germline V CDR1 and CDR2: KGHDR, SFDVKD. Sequencing used immunoSEQ multiplex PCR; TCRdb keeps in-frame clones, though not all of them. This sample has more than 350,000 clones; more than 75% occur once, and the top ten carry 10%. The sequence came from a woman in her fifties or sixties who had recovered from COVID-19. Specimen: PBMCs or T cells enriched from blood (not recorded which). The gene calls are TRBV24-1 and TRBJ2-7; D gene uncertain. CDR3 nucleotide sequence: TGTGCCACCAGTGATTTCCAGGTCTGGGCCTCCTACGAGCAGTACTTC. Its translation: CATSDFQVWASYEQYF.